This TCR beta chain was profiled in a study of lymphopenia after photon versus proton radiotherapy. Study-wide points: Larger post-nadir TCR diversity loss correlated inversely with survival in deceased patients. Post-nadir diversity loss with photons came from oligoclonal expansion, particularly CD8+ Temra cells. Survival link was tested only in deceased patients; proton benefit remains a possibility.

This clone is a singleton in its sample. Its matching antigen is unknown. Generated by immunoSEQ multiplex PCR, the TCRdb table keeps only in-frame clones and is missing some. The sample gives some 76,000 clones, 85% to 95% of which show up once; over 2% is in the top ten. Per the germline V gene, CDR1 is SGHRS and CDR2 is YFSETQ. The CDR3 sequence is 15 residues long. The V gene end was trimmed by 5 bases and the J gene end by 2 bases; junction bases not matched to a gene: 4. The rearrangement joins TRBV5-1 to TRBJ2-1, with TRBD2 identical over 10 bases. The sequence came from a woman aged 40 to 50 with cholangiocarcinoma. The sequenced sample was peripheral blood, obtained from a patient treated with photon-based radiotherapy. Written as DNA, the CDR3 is TGCGCCAGCAGACTAGCGGGGAGTCCCTACAATGAGCAGTTCTTC. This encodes CASRLAGSPYNEQFF.